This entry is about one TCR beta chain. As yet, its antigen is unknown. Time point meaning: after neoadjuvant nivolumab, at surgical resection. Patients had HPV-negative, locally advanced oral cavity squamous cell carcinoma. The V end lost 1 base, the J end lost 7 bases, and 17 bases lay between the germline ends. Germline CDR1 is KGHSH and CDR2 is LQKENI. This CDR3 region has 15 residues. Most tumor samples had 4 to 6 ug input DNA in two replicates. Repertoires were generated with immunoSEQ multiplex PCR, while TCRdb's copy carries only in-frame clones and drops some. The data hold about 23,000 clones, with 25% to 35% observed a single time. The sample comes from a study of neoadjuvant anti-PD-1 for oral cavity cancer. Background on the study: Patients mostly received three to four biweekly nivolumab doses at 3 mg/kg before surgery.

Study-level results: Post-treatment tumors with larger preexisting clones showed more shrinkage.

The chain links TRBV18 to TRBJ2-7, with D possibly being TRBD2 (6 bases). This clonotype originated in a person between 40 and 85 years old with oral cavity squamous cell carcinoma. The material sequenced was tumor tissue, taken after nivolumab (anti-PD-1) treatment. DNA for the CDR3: TGTGCCAGCTCACCACGCGGGCGGGACTCCGGGGAGCAGTACTTC. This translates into CASSPRGRDSGEQYF.